The 8 T cell receptor beta chains below all came from one sample that was sequenced in a study of PD-L1 blockade in urothelial cancer. Sample time point: peripheral blood 6 weeks after treatment start. The repertoire was sequenced with immunoSEQ multiplex PCR; TCRdb's copy has only in-frame clones and lacks some. The sample shows about 23,000 clones, around 91% of them seen only once. Sequenced material: PBMCs, taken around atezolizumab (anti-PD-L1) treatment. The receptor set was obtained from a woman aged 55-75 years with urothelial cancer.

V gene TRBV18 combines with J gene TRBJ2-7, with 8 positions matching TRBD1. CDR3 length equals 15 residues. Per germline, CDR1 KGHSH and CDR2 LQKENI. Losses at the gene ends were 3 bases for V and 0 bases for J; bases not matched to a gene: 4. The CDR3 coding sequence is TGTGCCAGCTCACCGCAGGGGGCATCCTCCTACGAGCAGTACTTC. It specifies CASSPQGASSYEQYF.

The gene calls are TRBV19 and TRBJ2-7; possible D gene TRBD1, 6 bases. This CDR3 comprises 13 residues. The V end lost 5 bases, the J end lost 4 bases, and 12 bases lay between the germline ends. Germline V gene sequence: CDR1 LNHDA, CDR2 SQIVND (reference sequence). In DNA, the CDR3 is TGTGCCAGTAGTCAGGGGCGCATTTACGAGCAGTACTTC. This translates into CASSQGRIYEQYF.

The chain has TRBV29-1 and TRBJ2-3; D is perhaps TRBD2 (7 bases). CDR3 length equals 17 residues. Germline values: CDR1 SQVTM, CDR2 ANQGSEA. The V and J ends lost 4 bases and 2 bases respectively, with 22 bases between them. CDR3: CSVALGARGDTTDTQYF. In nucleotides, the CDR3 is TGCAGCGTTGCATTAGGGGCTCGGGGGGACACCACAGATACGCAGTATTTT.

This sequence joins TRBV29-1 and TRBJ1-2, with D unresolved. The CDR3 has 11 residues. Germline V CDR1 and CDR2: SQVTM, ANQGSEA. V shed 5 bases and J shed 6 bases, with 10 bases lying between them. The CDR3 sequence is CSVLSTDGYTF. The CDR3 nucleotides are TGCAGCGTTTTGAGTACCGATGGCTACACCTTC.

J is TRBJ1-2 and V is TRBV4-1; unclear D gene. Germline V gene sequence: CDR1 MGHRA, CDR2 YSYEKL. The ends were cut back, 0 bases at V and 7 bases at J, with 12 bases in the middle. This CDR3 contains 14 residues. This chain's CDR3 is CASSQETGRLGYTF. The CDR3 DNA is TGCGCCAGCAGCCAAGAAACGGGGAGACTTGGCTACACCTTC.

V usage is TRBV7-2 and J usage is TRBJ2-7, with D possibly being TRBD1 (5 bases). The CDR3 is 11 amino acids. Germline CDR1 SGHTA, CDR2 FQGNSA. With 5 bases removed from V and 6 bases from J, the gap between germline ends came to 8 bases. The CDR3, as DNA: TGTGCCAGCAGCGCCGACAGCGAGCAGTACTTC. Its protein product is CASSADSEQYF.

The chain uses TRBV10-3 and TRBJ2-5, with a weak D call TRBD2 (7 bases). The germline V gene has CDR1 ENHRY and CDR2 SYGVKD. Between the trimmed V and J ends, which lost 2 bases and 5 bases, there was a span of 15 bases. This CDR3 is built from 15 residues. CDR3 residues: CAISEKGGAGETQYF. CDR3 DNA sequence: TGTGCCATCAGTGAGAAGGGGGGGGCTGGGGAGACCCAGTACTTC.

This rearrangement joins TRBV15 to TRBJ2-4; D is undetermined. The CDR3 is 16 amino acids. Germline CDR1 reads LNHNV; CDR2 reads YYDKDF (reference sequence). V lost 0 bases and J lost 8, with 17 bases in between. The CDR3 DNA sequence: TGTGCCACCAGCAGAGATTGGTCGGGTCGGTTAGACATTCAGTACTTC. Amino acid sequence: CATSRDWSGRLDIQYF.